One and the same sample provided the 18 T cell receptor beta chains below, sequenced in a study of blood T cell repertoires in COVID-19. The assay was immunoSEQ multiplex PCR, and TCRdb's table has in-frame clones only and misses some. The sample shows some 450,000 clones, about 91% of them seen only once. The sequencing sample was made of peripheral blood. All receptors derive from a woman between 50 and 59 years old with COVID-19, enrolled during active disease.

This clone was counted once. J is TRBJ1-1 and V is TRBV3-1 (or the pseudogene TRBV3-2); weak D call: TRBD1 (6 bases). The germline CDR1 and CDR2 sequences are LGHDT and YNNKEL (reference sequence). The CDR3 has 15 amino acids. The V gene lost 1 base and the J gene lost 5 bases, with 14 bases spanning the gap. DNA of the CDR3: TGTGCCAGCAGCCAAGTCTGGGGGCGTAAAACTGAAGCTTTCTTT. This codes for CASSQVWGRKTEAFF.

The gene calls are TRBV3-1 (or the pseudogene TRBV3-2) and TRBJ1-1; D gene unclear. Trimming took off 2 bases at V and 4 bases at J, with 8 bases between the two ends. Germline V lookup: CDR1 LGHDT, CDR2 YNNKEL (reference sequence). The CDR3 covers 13 residues. DNA for the CDR3: TGTGCCAGCAGCCAAAGGAGAGTCACTGAAGCTTTCTTT. Its translation: CASSQRRVTEAFF.

The chain recombines TRBV29-1 with TRBJ1-1, with D hard to call. CDR3 length: 13 amino acids. Germline values: CDR1 SQVTM, CDR2 ANQGSEA. The V and J ends lost 4 bases and 4 bases respectively, with 13 bases between them. The CDR3 DNA follows: TGCAGCGTTGGGGGAGGACCGGGCACTGAAGCTTTCTTT. Residues: CSVGGGPGTEAFF.

The chain links TRBV27 to TRBJ1-1; 8 bases agree with TRBD1. Germline CDR1 and CDR2: MNHEY and SMNVEV (reference sequence). The CDR3 length is 14 residues. J lost 5 bases, V lost 5 bases, and 7 bases had no gene match. The CDR3 loop reads CASSPWTGRTEAFF. DNA of the CDR3: TGTGCCAGCAGTCCCTGGACAGGGCGGACTGAAGCTTTCTTT.

This chain links TRBV6-5 with TRBJ2-3, with 12 positions matching TRBD2. The ends lost 2 bases at V and 3 bases at J; junction bases unmatched: 3. The CDR3 runs to 16 residues. The germline V gene encodes CDR1 MNHEY and CDR2 SVGAGI. CDR3 loop: CASSYQGLAGTDTQYF. The CDR3, as DNA: TGTGCCAGCAGTTACCAAGGACTAGCGGGGACAGATACGCAGTATTTT.

The gene calls are TRBV2 and TRBJ1-2; the match to TRBD1 covers 9 bases. CDR1 is SNHLY, CDR2 FYNNEI, per germline. CDR3 length: 13 amino acids. After removal of 7 bases from V and 7 bases from J, the junction contained 7 bases not matched to a gene. CDR3 residues: CASTNGQGSGYTF. The DNA of the CDR3 is TGTGCCAGCACTAACGGACAGGGGTCTGGCTACACCTTC. The full variable domain, completed using reference TRBV2 and TRBJ1-2, is EPEVTQTPSHQVTQMGQEVILRCVPISNHLYFYWYRQILGQKVEFLVSFYNNEISEKSEIFDDQFSVERPDGSNFTLKIRSTKLEDSAMYFCASTNGQGSGYTFGSGTRLTVV.

This clone has a single count. The rearrangement links TRBV15 to TRBJ1-1, with 8 bases lining up with TRBD1. V gave up 8 bases and J gave up 2 bases; unmatched junction bases: 4. From germline, CDR1 is LNHNV and CDR2 YYDKDF (reference sequence). The CDR3 loop spans 13 amino acids. Here the CDR3 reads CATGQGANTEAFF. The CDR3 DNA reads as TGTGCCACCGGTCAGGGGGCCAACACTGAAGCTTTCTTT.

The chain recombines TRBV2 with TRBJ2-2; TRBD1 agrees at 7 bases. The V gene's germline CDR1 is SNHLY and CDR2 FYNNEI. The CDR3 runs 14 residues. Unmatched junction bases numbered 5, after V lost 4 bases and J lost 6 bases. CDR3 sequence (DNA): TGTGCCAGCAGTGGTTTGACAGGGTCCGGGGAGCTGTTTTTT. Protein sequence: CASSGLTGSGELFF.

The V and J genes are TRBV7-8 and TRBJ1-2; D unclear. This CDR3 is 15 amino acids long. Germline V CDR1 and CDR2: SGHVS, FQNEAQ. With 5 bases removed from V and 3 bases from J, the gap between germline ends came to 16 bases. In DNA form, the CDR3 reads TGTGCCAGCAGCCCAACGGATCAGAGGGACTATGGCTACACCTTC. It codes for CASSPTDQRDYGYTF.

The chain couples TRBV5-1 to TRBJ2-3; TRBD1 aligns across 10 bases. J lost 2 bases, V lost 7 bases, and 10 bases had no gene match. There are 16 residues in the CDR3. The germline CDR1 and CDR2 sequences are SGHRS and YFSETQ. CDR3 region: CASQRRGTGDTDTQYF. CDR3 nucleotides: TGCGCCAGCCAAAGGAGAGGGACAGGGGACACAGATACGCAGTATTTT.

This chain connects TRBV24-1 to TRBJ2-5, with D uncertain. The CDR3 sequence is 14 residues long. Trimming removed 3 bases from V and 5 bases from J, with 12 bases in between. CDR1 is KGHDR, CDR2 SFDVKD, per germline. The CDR3 nucleotides read TGTGCCACCAGTGATCCCACTAAGCAGGAGACCCAGTACTTC. Residues: CATSDPTKQETQYF.

The chain couples TRBV28 to TRBJ1-2, with D unresolved. CDR3 length equals 13 residues. Trimming removed 10 bases from V and 7 bases from J, with 19 bases in between. The germline gives CDR1 MDHEN, CDR2 SYDVKM. In DNA form, the CDR3 reads TGTGCCACCCGCGGACCCGCGGAGGGTGGCTACACCTTC. Translating it yields CATRGPAEGGYTF.

The chain joins TRBV19 to TRBJ1-5; a weak D match, TRBD1 (6 bases). This CDR3 has 14 amino acids. Germline V gene data show CDR1 as LNHDA and CDR2 as SQIVND (reference sequence). Trimming pared 4 bases from V and 5 bases from J, leaving 12 bases between. This CDR3 is CASSSPDSHQPQHF. For the CDR3, the DNA is TGTGCCAGTAGTAGCCCGGACAGCCATCAGCCCCAGCATTTT.

The chain uses TRBV9 and TRBJ1-2; the D is unclear. This CDR3 has 12 amino acids. Between the trimmed V and J ends, which lost 8 bases and 1 base, there was a span of 9 bases. CDR1 is SGDLS, CDR2 YYNGEE, per germline. CDR3 protein: CASQSHNYGYTF. Here the CDR3 DNA reads TGTGCCAGTCAAAGCCATAACTATGGCTACACCTTC.

A single count supports this clone. This chain joins TRBV5-5 and TRBJ2-3; 8 bases fit TRBD2. Looked up from germline, CDR1 is SGHKS and CDR2 is YYEKEE (reference sequence). The CDR3 consists of 13 residues. The V gene end was trimmed by 4 bases and the J gene end by 11 bases; junction bases not matched to a gene: 9. The CDR3 DNA reads as TGTGCCAGCAGCCCCGCAGCGGGGGCCATGCAGTATTTT. Protein: CASSPAAGAMQYF.

This clone has a single count. CDR3 protein: CASSLGPPDTEAFF. CDR3 in DNA: TGTGCCAGCAGCTTGGGGCCCCCAGACACTGAAGCTTTCTTT. The V gene is TRBV7-9, the J gene TRBJ1-1; tentatively, D is TRBD1 (5 bases). The V end was cut by 3 bases, the J end by 3 bases, with 11 bases between. The germline V gene encodes CDR1 SEHNR and CDR2 FQNEAQ (reference sequence). CDR3 length equals 14 residues.

The gene calls are TRBV7-9 and TRBJ1-1; D uncertain. The CDR3 totals 12 residues. V was clipped by 7 bases and J by 10 bases, with 16 bases between them. CDR1 and CDR2 (germline): SEHNR, FQNEAQ (reference sequence). This CDR3 reads CASTERAGLAFF. The CDR3 bases are TGTGCCAGCACCGAGAGGGCGGGATTAGCTTTCTTT.

This chain joins TRBV10-3 and TRBJ2-7, with a possible D match to TRBD1 (6 bases). There are 15 residues in the CDR3. Germline V gene lookup returns CDR1 ENHRY and CDR2 SYGVKD. V lost 4 bases to trimming and J lost 0 bases, with 13 bases between them. CDR3 region: CAISAKDSTSYEQYF. In nucleotides, the CDR3 is TGTGCCATCAGTGCTAAGGACAGTACCTCCTACGAGCAGTACTTC.